Following are 7 T cell receptor beta chains from one sample sequenced in a study of cytomegalovirus exposure and HLA in healthy donors. It was with 60 Vbeta and 13 Jbeta primers that the PCR ran. Repertoires were generated with immunoSEQ multiplex PCR, while TCRdb's copy carries only in-frame clones and drops some. This listing includes 65,000 to 90,000 clones. Specimen: PBMCs. Receptor source: a man aged 40-49 years in good health and CMV-seronegative.

The genes are TRBV19 and TRBJ1-5, with D perhaps TRBD1 (6 bases). The V and J ends lost 9 bases and 5 bases respectively, with 17 bases between them. CDR3 size: 14 residues. The germline CDR1 and CDR2 sequences are LNHDA and SQIVND (reference sequence). The CDR3 sequence: CASRATGLDQPQHF. DNA for the CDR3: TGTGCCAGCCGGGCCACAGGGTTGGATCAGCCCCAGCATTTT.

The chain links TRBV15 to TRBJ2-1; D uncertain. Germline V gene lookup returns CDR1 LNHNV and CDR2 YYDKDF (reference sequence). This CDR3 has 13 amino acids. Trimming removed 1 base at V and 5 bases at J, with 6 bases between. CDR3 DNA: TGTGCCACCAGCAGAGGGCCAGACAATGAGCAGTTCTTC. Translated: CATSRGPDNEQFF.

This sequence joins TRBV6-1 and TRBJ2-2; 7 positions agree with TRBD1. V gave up 8 bases and J gave up 2 bases; unmatched junction bases: 5. In germline, CDR1 is MNHNS, CDR2 SASEGT. The CDR3 is made up of 14 amino acids. The CDR3 nucleotides read TGTGCCAGCGGACGGGACAGAAACACCGGGGAGCTGTTTTTT. Translated, it gives CASGRDRNTGELFF.

The chain is built from TRBV6-1 and TRBJ1-6, with D unclear. V was pared by 0 bases and J by 5 bases, with 8 bases between. The germline CDR1 and CDR2 sequences are MNHNS and SASEGT. The CDR3 is 15 residues long. The chain's CDR3 is CASSEAQANNSPLHF. For the CDR3, the DNA is TGTGCCAGCAGTGAAGCTCAGGCAAATAATTCACCCCTCCACTTT.

V gene TRBV14 combines with J gene TRBJ2-3, with D possibly matching TRBD2 (6 bases). There are 15 residues in the CDR3. V was cut by 3 bases and J by 8 bases, with 18 bases left in between. The germline V gene encodes CDR1 SGHDN and CDR2 FVKESK. Here the CDR3 DNA reads TGTGCCAGCAGCCAGTACGAGACGGGGCGGGGTACGCAGTATTTT. Its translation is CASSQYETGRGTQYF.

This chain joins TRBV9 and TRBJ2-2; 9 nucleotides match TRBD1. Germline V lookup: CDR1 SGDLS, CDR2 YYNGEE. Trimming took 3 bases from V and 5 from J; bases not matched to a gene: 5. The CDR3 covers 15 residues. The CDR3 bases are TGTGCCAGCAGCGCCCGGACAGGGGCGACCGGGGAGCTGTTTTTT. Encoded protein: CASSARTGATGELFF. Complete variable domain (other parts from reference TRBV9 and TRBJ2-2): DSGVTQTPKHLITATGQRVTLRCSPRSGDLSVYWYQQSLDQGLQFLIQYYNGEERAKGNILERFSAQQFPDLHSELNLSSLELGDSALYFCASSARTGATGELFFGEGSRLTVL.

The chain links TRBV6-5 to TRBJ1-5; 8 nucleotides match TRBD1. CDR1 MNHEY and CDR2 SVGAGI come from the germline V gene. This CDR3 contains 14 residues. J lost 6 bases, V lost 5 bases, and 6 bases had no gene match. The CDR3, as DNA: TGTGCCAGCAGTCCAGGGGGCGCGGCTCAGCCCCAGCATTTT. This sequence encodes CASSPGGAAQPQHF.